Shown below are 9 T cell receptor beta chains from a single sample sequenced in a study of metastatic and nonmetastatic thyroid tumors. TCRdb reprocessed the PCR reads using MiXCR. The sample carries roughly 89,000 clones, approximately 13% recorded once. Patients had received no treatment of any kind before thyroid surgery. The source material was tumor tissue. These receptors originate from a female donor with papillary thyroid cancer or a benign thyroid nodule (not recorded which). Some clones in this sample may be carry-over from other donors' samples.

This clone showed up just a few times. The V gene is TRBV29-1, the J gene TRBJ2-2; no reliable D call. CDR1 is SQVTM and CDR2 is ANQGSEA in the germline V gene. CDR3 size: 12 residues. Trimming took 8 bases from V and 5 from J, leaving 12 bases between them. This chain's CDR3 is CSSFGGTGELFF. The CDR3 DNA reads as TGCAGCTCCTTCGGTGGGACCGGGGAGCTGTTTTTT.

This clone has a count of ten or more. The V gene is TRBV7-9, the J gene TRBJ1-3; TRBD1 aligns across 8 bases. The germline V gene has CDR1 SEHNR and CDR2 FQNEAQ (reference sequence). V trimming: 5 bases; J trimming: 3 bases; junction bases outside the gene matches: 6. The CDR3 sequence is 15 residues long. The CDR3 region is CASSPRGHGGNTIYF. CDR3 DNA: TGTGCCAGCAGCCCCAGGGGGCATGGTGGAAACACCATATATTTT.

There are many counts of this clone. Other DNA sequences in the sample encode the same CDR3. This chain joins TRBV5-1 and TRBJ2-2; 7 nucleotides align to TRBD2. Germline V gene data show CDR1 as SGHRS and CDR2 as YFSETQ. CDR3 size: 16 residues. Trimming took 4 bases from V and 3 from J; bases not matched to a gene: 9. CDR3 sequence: CASSPGGSEHTGELFF. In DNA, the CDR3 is TGCGCCAGCAGCCCCGGGGGGAGTGAGCACACCGGGGAGCTGTTTTTT.

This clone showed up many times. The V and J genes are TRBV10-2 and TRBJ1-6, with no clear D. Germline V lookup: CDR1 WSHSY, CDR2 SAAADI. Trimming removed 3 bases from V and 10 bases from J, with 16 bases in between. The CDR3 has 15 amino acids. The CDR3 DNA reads TGCGCCAGCAGTGATAGTCAGAGAATTGGGTCACCCCTCCACTTT. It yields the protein CASSDSQRIGSPLHF.

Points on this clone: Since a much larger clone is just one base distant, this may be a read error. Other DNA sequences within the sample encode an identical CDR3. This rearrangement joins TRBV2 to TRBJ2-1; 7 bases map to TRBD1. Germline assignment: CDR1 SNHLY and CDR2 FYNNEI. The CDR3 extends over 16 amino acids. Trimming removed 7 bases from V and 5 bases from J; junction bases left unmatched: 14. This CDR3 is CASITLINRGHNEQFF. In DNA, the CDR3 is TGTGCCAGCATTACACTAATTAACAGGGGCCACAATGAGCAGTTCTTC.

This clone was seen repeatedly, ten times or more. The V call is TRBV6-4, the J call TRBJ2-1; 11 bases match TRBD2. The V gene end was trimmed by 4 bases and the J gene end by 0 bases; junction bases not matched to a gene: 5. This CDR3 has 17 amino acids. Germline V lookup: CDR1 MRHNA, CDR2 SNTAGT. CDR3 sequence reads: CASSARSGRASYNEQFF. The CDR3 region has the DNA TGTGCCAGCAGTGCCCGTAGCGGGAGGGCCTCCTACAATGAGCAGTTCTTC.

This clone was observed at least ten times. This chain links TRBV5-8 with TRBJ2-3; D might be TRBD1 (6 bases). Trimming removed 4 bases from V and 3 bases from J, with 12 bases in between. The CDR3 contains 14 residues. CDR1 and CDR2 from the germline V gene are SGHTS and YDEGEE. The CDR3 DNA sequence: TGTGCCAGCAGCCAGGGACACCTAACAGATACGCAGTATTTT. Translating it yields CASSQGHLTDTQYF. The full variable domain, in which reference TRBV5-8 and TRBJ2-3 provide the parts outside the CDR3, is EAGVTQSPTHLIKTRGQQATLRCSPISGHTSVYWYQQALGLGLQFLLWYDEGEERNRGNFPPRFSGRQFPNYSSELNVNALELEDSALYLCASSQGHLTDTQYFGPGTRLTVL.

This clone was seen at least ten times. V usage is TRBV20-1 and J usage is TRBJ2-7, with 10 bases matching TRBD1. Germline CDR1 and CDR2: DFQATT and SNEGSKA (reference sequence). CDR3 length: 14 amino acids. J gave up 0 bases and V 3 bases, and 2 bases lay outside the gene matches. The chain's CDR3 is CSARDRGDSYEQYF. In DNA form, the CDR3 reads TGCAGTGCTAGGGACAGGGGGGACTCCTACGAGCAGTACTTC.

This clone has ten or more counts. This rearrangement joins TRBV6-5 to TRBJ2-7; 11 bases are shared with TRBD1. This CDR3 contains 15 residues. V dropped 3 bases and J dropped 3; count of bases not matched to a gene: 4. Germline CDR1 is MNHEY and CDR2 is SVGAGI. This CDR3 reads CASSYRGTGGYEQYF. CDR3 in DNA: TGTGCCAGCAGTTATCGGGGGACAGGGGGCTACGAGCAGTACTTC.